Presented here are 7 T cell receptor beta chains from one specimen sequenced in a study of blood T cell repertoires in COVID-19. Profiled with immunoSEQ multiplex PCR; TCRdb holds only in-frame clones, not every one. The sample includes 54,000 or so clones, about 85% of them seen just once. What was sequenced was peripheral blood. These receptors all come from a woman of 80 years or more with acute or convalescent COVID-19.

The rearrangement links TRBV27 to TRBJ2-5, with TRBD1 matching 12 bases. The V segment lost 4 bases and the J segment 4 bases; nucleotides outside the gene matches: 7. Germline V gives CDR1 MNHEY, CDR2 SMNVEV (reference sequence). The length of the CDR3 is 16 residues. CDR3 sequence: CASSSYGTGGAETQYF. In DNA form, the CDR3 reads TGTGCCAGCAGTTCATACGGGACAGGGGGCGCAGAGACCCAGTACTTC.

The chain carries TRBV5-1 and TRBJ2-3; D might be TRBD2 (6 bases). The CDR3 extends over 17 amino acids. The V end was cut by 0 bases, the J end by 7 bases, with 21 bases between. Germline CDR1 and CDR2: SGHRS and YFSETQ. The CDR3 bases are TGCGCCAGCAGCTTGGTTGGGACTCCCCCCAACACCCATACGCAGTATTTT. Amino acids: CASSLVGTPPNTHTQYF.

The gene calls are TRBV7-9 and TRBJ1-4, with TRBD1 matching 7 bases. J was trimmed by 0 bases and V by 5 bases; bases with no gene match: 6. CDR1 and CDR2 from the germline V gene are SEHNR and FQNEAQ (reference sequence). The CDR3 contains 16 residues. CDR3 sequence (DNA): TGTGCCAGCAGCCCGGGACAGACCGCAACTAATGAAAAACTGTTTTTT. Translating gives CASSPGQTATNEKLFF.

The chain has TRBV15 and TRBJ1-2, with D possibly being TRBD1 (6 bases). The CDR3 is 17 amino acids. Deletions cut 0 bases from V and 0 bases from J, with 14 bases between. CDR1 LNHNV and CDR2 YYDKDF come from the germline V gene (reference sequence). In nucleotides, the CDR3 is TGTGCCACCAGCAGAGATCTCGCAGGGGCCGCTAACTATGGCTACACCTTC. Its protein product is CATSRDLAGAANYGYTF.

This chain joins TRBV28 and TRBJ2-7; TRBD1 agrees at 8 bases. The CDR3 is 15 amino acids. J gave up 0 bases and V 3 bases, and 4 bases lay outside the gene matches. CDR1 and CDR2 from the germline V gene are MDHEN and SYDVKM. The CDR3 DNA is TGTGCCAGCAGTTTTCCCGGGACAGGCTCCTACGAGCAGTACTTC. It encodes CASSFPGTGSYEQYF.

V is TRBV27 and J is TRBJ2-1; TRBD2 agrees at 9 bases. Germline CDR1 and CDR2: MNHEY and SMNVEV (reference sequence). The CDR3 length is 15 residues. V gave up 5 bases and J gave up 5 bases; unmatched junction bases: 7. DNA of the CDR3: TGTGCCAGCAGTCTCATAGCGGGAGTAGACAATGAGCAGTTCTTC. This codes for CASSLIAGVDNEQFF.

The genes are TRBV5-1 and TRBJ2-1, with D possibly matching TRBD1 (6 bases). The V and J ends lost 5 bases and 8 bases respectively, with 17 bases between them. The CDR3 loop spans 14 amino acids. The V gene's germline CDR1 is SGHRS and CDR2 YFSETQ. The CDR3 reads CASRLSQSGDEQFF. The CDR3 DNA reads TGCGCCAGCAGGTTGAGCCAATCAGGGGATGAGCAGTTCTTC.